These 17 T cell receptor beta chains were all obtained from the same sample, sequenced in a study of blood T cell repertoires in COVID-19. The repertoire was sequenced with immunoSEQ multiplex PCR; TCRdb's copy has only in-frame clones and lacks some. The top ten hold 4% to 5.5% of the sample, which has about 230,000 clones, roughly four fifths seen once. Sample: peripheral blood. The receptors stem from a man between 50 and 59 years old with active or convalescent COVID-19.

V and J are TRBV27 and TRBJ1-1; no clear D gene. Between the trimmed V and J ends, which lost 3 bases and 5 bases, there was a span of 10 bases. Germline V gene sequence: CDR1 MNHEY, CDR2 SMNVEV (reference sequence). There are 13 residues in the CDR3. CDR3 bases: TGTGCCAGCAGTTTCGACACGGCGACTGAAGCTTTCTTT. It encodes CASSFDTATEAFF.

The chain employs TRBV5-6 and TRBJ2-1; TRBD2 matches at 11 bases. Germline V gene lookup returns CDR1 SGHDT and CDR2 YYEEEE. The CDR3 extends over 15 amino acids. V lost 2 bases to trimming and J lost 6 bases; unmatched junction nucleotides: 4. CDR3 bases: TGTGCCAGCAGCTTTTTAGCGGGGGGGCCCAATGAGCAGTTCTTC. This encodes CASSFLAGGPNEQFF.

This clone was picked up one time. The DNA of the CDR3 is TGTGCCAGTAGTACGGACAGGGGGCGCGAATGGACCGGGGAGCTGTTTTTT. It specifies CASSTDRGREWTGELFF. This rearrangement joins TRBV19 to TRBJ2-2; 11 bases fit TRBD1. With V trimmed by 4 bases and J by 5 bases, 9 bases remained unmatched. CDR3 length: 17 residues. Germline V lookup: CDR1 LNHDA, CDR2 SQIVND (reference sequence).

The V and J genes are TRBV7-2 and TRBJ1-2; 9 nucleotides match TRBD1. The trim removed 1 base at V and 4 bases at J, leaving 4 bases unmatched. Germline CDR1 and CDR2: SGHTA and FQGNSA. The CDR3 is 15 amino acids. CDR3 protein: CASSLETGGSYGYTF. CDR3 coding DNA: TGTGCCAGCAGCTTAGAGACAGGGGGGAGCTATGGCTACACCTTC.

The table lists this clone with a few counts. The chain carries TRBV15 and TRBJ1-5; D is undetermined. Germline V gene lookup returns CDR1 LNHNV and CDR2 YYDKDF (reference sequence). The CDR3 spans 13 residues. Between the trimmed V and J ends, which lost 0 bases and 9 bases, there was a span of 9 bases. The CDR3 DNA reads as TGTGCCACCAGCAGAGATCGAGCACGGCCCCAGCATTTT. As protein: CATSRDRARPQHF.

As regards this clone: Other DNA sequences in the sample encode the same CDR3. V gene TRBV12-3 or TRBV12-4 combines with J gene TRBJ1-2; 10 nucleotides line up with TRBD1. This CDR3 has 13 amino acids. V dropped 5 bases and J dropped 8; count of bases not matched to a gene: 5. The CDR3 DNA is TGTGCCAGCAGTCTCGGACAGGGGGGAGGCTACACCTTC. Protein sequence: CASSLGQGGGYTF.

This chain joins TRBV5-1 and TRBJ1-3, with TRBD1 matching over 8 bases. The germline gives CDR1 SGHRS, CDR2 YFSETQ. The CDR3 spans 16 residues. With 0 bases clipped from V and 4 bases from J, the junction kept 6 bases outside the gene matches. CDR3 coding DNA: TGCGCCAGCAGCTTGGCGGGACAGGTGCGGGGAAACACCATATATTTT. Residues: CASSLAGQVRGNTIYF.

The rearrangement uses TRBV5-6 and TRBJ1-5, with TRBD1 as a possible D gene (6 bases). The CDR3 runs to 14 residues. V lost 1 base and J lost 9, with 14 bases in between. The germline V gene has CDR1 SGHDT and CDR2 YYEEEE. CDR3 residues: CASSLYQGMGPQHF. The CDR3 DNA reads TGTGCCAGCAGCTTGTACCAGGGGATGGGGCCCCAGCATTTT.

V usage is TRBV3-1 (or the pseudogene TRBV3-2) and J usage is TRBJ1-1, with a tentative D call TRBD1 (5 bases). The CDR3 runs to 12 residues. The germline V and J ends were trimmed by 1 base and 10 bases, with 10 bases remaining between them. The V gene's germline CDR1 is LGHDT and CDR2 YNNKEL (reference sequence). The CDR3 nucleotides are TGTGCCAGCAGCCAAGGGCAGGGCTCAGCTTTCTTT. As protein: CASSQGQGSAFF.

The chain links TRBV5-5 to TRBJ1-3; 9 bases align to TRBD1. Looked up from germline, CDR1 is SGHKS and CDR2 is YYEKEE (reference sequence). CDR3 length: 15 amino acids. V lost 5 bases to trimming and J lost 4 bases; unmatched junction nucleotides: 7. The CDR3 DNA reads TGTGCCAGCAGGGTAACAGGGGGCAACGGAAACACCATATATTTT. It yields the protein CASRVTGGNGNTIYF. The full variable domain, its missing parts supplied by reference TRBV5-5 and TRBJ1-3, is DAGVTQSPTHLIKTRGQQVTLRCSPISGHKSVSWYQQVLGQGPQFIFQYYEKEERGRGNFPDRFSARQFPNYSSELNVNALLLGDSALYLCASRVTGGNGNTIYFGEGSWLTVV.

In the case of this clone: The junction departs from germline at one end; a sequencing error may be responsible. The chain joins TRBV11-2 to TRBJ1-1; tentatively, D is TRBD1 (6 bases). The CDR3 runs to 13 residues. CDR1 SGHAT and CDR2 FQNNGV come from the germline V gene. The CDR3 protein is CASNLQGNTEAFF. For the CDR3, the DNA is TGTGCCAGCAACTTACAGGGGAACACTGAAGCTTTCTTT.

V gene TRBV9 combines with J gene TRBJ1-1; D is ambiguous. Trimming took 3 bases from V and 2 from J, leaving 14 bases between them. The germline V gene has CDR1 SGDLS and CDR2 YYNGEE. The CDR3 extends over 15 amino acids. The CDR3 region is CASSASPTLNTEAFF. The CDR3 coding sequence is TGTGCCAGCAGCGCTAGCCCGACATTAAACACTGAAGCTTTCTTT.

The CDR3 DNA reads TGTGCCAGCAGCCCCCAATTAACCGACTCGGGGGACGAGCAGTACTTC. Protein product: CASSPQLTDSGDEQYF. The rearrangement joins TRBV21-1 to TRBJ2-7; the listed D gene, TRBD2, was not tested against the DNA. TRBV21-1 is shown as a pseudogene. The CDR3 sequence is 16 residues long.

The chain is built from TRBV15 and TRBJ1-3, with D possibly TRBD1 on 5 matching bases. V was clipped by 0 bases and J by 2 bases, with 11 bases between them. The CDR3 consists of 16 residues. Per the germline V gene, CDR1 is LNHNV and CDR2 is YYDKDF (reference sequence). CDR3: CATSREGGAAGNTIYF. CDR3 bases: TGTGCCACCAGCAGAGAAGGAGGGGCGGCTGGAAACACCATATATTTT.

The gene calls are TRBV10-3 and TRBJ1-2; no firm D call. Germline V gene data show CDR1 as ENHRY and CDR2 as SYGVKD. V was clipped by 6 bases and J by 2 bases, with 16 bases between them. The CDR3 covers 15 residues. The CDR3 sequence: CAISQAGVANYGYTF. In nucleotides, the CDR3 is TGTGCCATCAGCCAAGCGGGAGTTGCGAACTATGGCTACACCTTC.

The DNA for the CDR3 is TGTGCCAGCAGTGCTTCAAGGGACAGTGAGCAGTTCTTC. Amino acid sequence: CASSASRDSEQFF. The chain employs TRBV6-4 and TRBJ2-1, with 7 nucleotides matching TRBD1. The ends lost 4 bases at V and 9 bases at J; junction bases unmatched: 6. This CDR3 is 13 amino acids long. Germline V gene sequence: CDR1 MRHNA, CDR2 SNTAGT.

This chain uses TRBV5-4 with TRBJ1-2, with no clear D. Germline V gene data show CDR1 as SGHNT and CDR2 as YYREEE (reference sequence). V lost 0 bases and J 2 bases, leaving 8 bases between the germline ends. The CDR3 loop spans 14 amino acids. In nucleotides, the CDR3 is TGTGCCAGCAGCTTGGAGCCTAAAAACTATGGCTACACCTTC. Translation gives CASSLEPKNYGYTF.